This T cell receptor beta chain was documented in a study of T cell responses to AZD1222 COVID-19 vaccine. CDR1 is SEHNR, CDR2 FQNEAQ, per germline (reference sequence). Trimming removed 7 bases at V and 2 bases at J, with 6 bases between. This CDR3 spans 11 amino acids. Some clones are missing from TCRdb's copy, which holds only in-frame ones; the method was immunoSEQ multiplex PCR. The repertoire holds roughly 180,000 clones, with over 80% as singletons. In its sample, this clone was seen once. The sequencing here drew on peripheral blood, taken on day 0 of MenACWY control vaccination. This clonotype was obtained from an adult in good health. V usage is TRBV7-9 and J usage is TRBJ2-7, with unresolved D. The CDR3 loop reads CASTNTYEQYF. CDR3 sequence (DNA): TGTGCCAGCACCAATACCTACGAGCAGTACTTC.